The T cell receptor (beta chain) under discussion was sequenced for a study of tumor-infiltrating lymphocytes in glioblastoma multiforme. Multiple V-beta primers and a C-beta primer amplified TCRB from RNA. Unique molecular identifiers were not described for the libraries. TCRdb independently ran MiXCR on the multiplex PCR reads; one entry per CDR3 protein. The table has 7,000 to 9,500 distinct CDR3 sequences, about 79% seen once. The length of the CDR3 is 13 residues. CDR1 and CDR2 from the germline V gene are SGHTA and FQGTGA. V shed 5 bases, J shed 8 bases, and the junction held 8 bases outside the gene matches.

This sequence originates from a male donor with glioblastoma. This chain connects TRBV7-3 to TRBJ1-2, with 7 bases identical to TRBD1. The sample comprised brain tumor tissue. Here the CDR3 DNA reads TGTGCCAGCAGCCCTCGCAGGGGGGGAGGCTACACCTTC. Protein product: CASSPRRGGGYTF.